This T cell receptor beta chain was recorded in a study of blood T cells in healthy people across ages (dated by TCRdb to the mid-2010s). Describing the broader study: Template switching captured roughly one uniquely barcoded TCR beta cDNA molecule per two T cells in model experiments. For two donors (one aged 18 to 30 and one aged 80 or older), the study analyzed two additional independent replicas of 1 million unique cDNA reads from the same blood draw. Four age groups were formed from the donors: young (average approximately 15 years), middle-aged (approximately 41), aged (roughly 58) and long-lived (more than 75). To track age-related changes in TCR beta repertoire diversity, the study relied on deep sequencing normalized with unique cDNA molecular identifiers. Broad study findings and their caveats: Estimates of total diversity based on one million sequenced T cells were regarded as lower bounds and as underestimates. Because the CMV infection status of the donors was unknown, age-related changes in expanded clonotypes may potentially have been confounded. Compared with the aged group, more naive CD4+ T cells, fewer expanded clones and increased TCR diversity were shown by the long-lived group, suggesting age selection. Bulk unsorted PBMC profiling prevented conclusive comparison of naive and antigen-experienced compartments. There was a strong correlation between observed TCR beta diversity and the percentage of naive T cells measured by flow cytometry. Observed TCR beta diversity per million T cells fell roughly linearly with age, and a significant reduction was already apparent by age around 40.

The library was built by means of 5' RACE. The sample was run on an Illumina HiSeq 2500. A second roughly 7 to 12 cycle PCR used a sample-barcoded 5' primer and a J-beta primer mix. Each TCR beta cDNA molecule received a unique molecular identifier from a template-switch 5' adaptor carrying 12 random nucleotides. Each sample yielded at least 2.5 million CDR3-containing paired-end reads. First-strand cDNA synthesis was performed from all RNA using the Mint cDNA synthesis kit, with priming by a TRBC-specific oligonucleotide. All cDNA was treated with uracil-DNA glycosylase and then went through a first 18-cycle PCR with the universal primers M1SS and BC2_uni_R. In the authors' own workflow: Each sample was normalized by randomly selecting 1 million high-quality reads, each carrying a distinct molecular identifier. Reads with shared molecular identifiers were discarded instead of being binned into consensus sequences. MiTCR, set to a Q25 quality threshold and the strictest error-elimination algorithm, was used for CDR3 identification, clonotype clustering and error correction. Lower-bound total TCR beta diversity was estimated with a nonparametric unseen species model using Euler transformation. TCRdb reprocessed the public reads (quality trimming at Q25 with fastp, clone calling with MiXCR) and kept in-frame beta chains. Duplicate CDR3 protein sequences are folded into a single record with the most common DNA and genes. These V and J calls rely on TCRdb rather than the paper's analysis. Across this sample there are 800,000 or so distinct CDR3 sequences, with 20% to 25% seen only once. The ten top clones hold approximately 3.7% of the sample.

This clonotype was detected only a few times. Its antigen has not been determined. The record has no base qualities; no much larger clone is one base away. CDR1 and CDR2 were assigned from the germline V gene as SGDLS and YYNGEE. The CDR3 measures 15 amino acids from cysteine to phenylalanine. The sequence is cut down to CDR3 DNA, 45 bases in frame from base 1. Germline trimming amounts to 2 bases on V and 0 bases on J, with 1 as the count of junction bases outside the gene matches. The donors were roughly 39 Caucasian individuals from Russia, aged 6 to 90 years, who were systemically healthy. Around 9.7 milliliters of peripheral blood were collected from each donor into EDTA-treated Vacutainer tubes. Ficoll-Paque density-gradient centrifugation was used to isolate PBMCs, with at least 6 million per sample. Total RNA was extracted from PBMCs with Trizol reagent, with at least 5.5 micrograms obtained per sample. For every donor, flow cytometry on a PBMC aliquot measured the percentage of naive CD45RAhigh/CD27high T cells.

The sample was also linked to a second study, of T cells of mothers and their children. The other study reports the following: Donors were nine systemically healthy Caucasian individuals: three mothers and their six children. cDNA synthesis consumed the entire amount of extracted RNA, loaded at 1.5 ug RNA in each 15 ul reaction. Sample barcodes and 2-4 random nucleotides were added via the M1S primer in the second PCR. Over 9.5 million TCR beta CDR3 reads came from each mother, compared with some 3 million reads from each child. In both related and unrelated pairs, thymic selection shapes the output of TCR recombination in a similar way, with inherited differences having only a minor effect. Related mother-child pairs always showed normalized repertoire overlap that was slightly higher than in unrelated mother-child pairs, though the difference was never significant. With a sensitivity of about 100 clones per million clonotypes, no persistent microchimeric T cell clones were detected. Deep NGS was used in the study to compare the TCR beta repertoires of mothers and children and to look for features that separate related mother-child pairs from unrelated individuals. Mothers averaged about 37 +/- 4 years of age and children averaged approximately 12 +/- 4 years. After adapter ligation was performed with NEBNext reagents, the libraries were sequenced on an Illumina HiSeq 2000 with 100+100 nt paired-end reads. To prevent cross-contamination, the mother and child libraries were prepared a month apart and were sequenced in separate runs. For each donor, somewhere between about 500,000 and 2,300,000 distinct TCR beta clonotypes were identified. Naive TCR beta clonotypes were estimated from low-frequency clonotypes matched to each donor's FACS-determined naive share, without sorting.

Recombination linked TRBV9 to TRBJ1-4; 7 central nucleotides agree with TRBD1. The sequencing input was blood. The sequence derives from a boy aged 5-17 years in good health. The CDR3 reads as follows: CASSVGTATNEKLFF. Read as DNA, the sequence is TGTGCCAGCAGCGTGGGGACAGCAACTAATGAAAAACTGTTTTTT.